This T cell receptor beta chain was captured in a study of T cell responses to AZD1222 COVID-19 vaccine. Comment on this clone: Antigen unknown.

Sequencing was performed with immunoSEQ multiplex PCR; in TCRdb, only in-frame clones are kept and a portion is missing. The sample yields roughly 140,000 clones, 90% seen once. The CDR3 runs 14 residues. With 4 bases clipped from V and 8 bases from J, the junction kept 10 bases outside the gene matches. The V gene's germline CDR1 is SGHRS and CDR2 YFSETQ. Study-level results: Clonal diversity may have been underestimated in mostly white British donors.

The clonotype comes from an adult who received the AZD1222 COVID-19 vaccine. This chain connects TRBV5-1 to TRBJ1-2, with TRBD1 identical over 8 bases. Sequenced here: peripheral blood, sampled 28 days after the second AZD1222 dose. The CDR3 nucleotides are TGCGCCAGCAGCGCCGACAGGGGAGTAGAAGGCTACACCTTC. As protein: CASSADRGVEGYTF.